Listed below are T cell receptor beta chains from one sample, sequenced in a study of blood T cell repertoires in COVID-19. Libraries were prepared by immunoSEQ multiplex PCR; TCRdb keeps only in-frame clonotypes and omits some of them. Of more than 200,000 clones in the sample, 65% to 90% were seen once. The source material was PBMCs or T cells enriched from blood (not recorded which). The source is a man aged 35 to 55 who had recovered from COVID-19. Each CDR3 is given with its conserved first and last residue. The order of the fields is D gene, V gene, clone size, J gene, CDR3 protein, CDR3 DNA. The D gene is left open where the match is weak. Expanded clones get a size class; other rows say once, few or many, or leave the size out.

D gene: TRBD2
V gene: TRBV7-2
clone size: NA
J gene: TRBJ2-3
CDR3 protein: CASSWTSGGAVDTQYF
CDR3 DNA: TGTGCCAGCAGCTGGACTAGCGGGGGGGCCGTAGATACGCAGTATTTT

D gene: NA
V gene: TRBV7-9
clone size: NA
J gene: TRBJ1-4
CDR3 protein: CASSPDGNEKLFF
CDR3 DNA: TGTGCCAGCAGCCCCGACGGGAATGAAAAACTGTTTTTT

D gene: TRBD2
V gene: TRBV5-1
clone size: NA
J gene: TRBJ2-5
CDR3 protein: CASSSSGGLFQETQYF
CDR3 DNA: TGCGCCAGCAGCTCTAGCGGGGGGCTTTTCCAAGAGACCCAGTACTTC

D gene: NA
V gene: TRBV28
clone size: NA
J gene: TRBJ1-6
CDR3 protein: CASSPGMGGVYNSPLHF
CDR3 DNA: TGTGCCAGCAGTCCAGGAATGGGGGGGGTCTATAATTCACCCCTCCACTTT

D gene: NA
V gene: TRBV6-2/TRBV6-3
clone size: NA
J gene: TRBJ2-1
CDR3 protein: CASSYPGRGIHNEQFF
CDR3 DNA: TGTGCCAGCAGTTACCCTGGGCGAGGGATTCACAATGAGCAGTTCTTC

D gene: NA
V gene: TRBV6-5
clone size: NA
J gene: TRBJ2-2
CDR3 protein: CASGITSGSVGELFF
CDR3 DNA: TGTGCCAGCGGGATAACTAGTGGGAGTGTCGGGGAGCTGTTTTTT

D gene: TRBD1
V gene: TRBV20-1
clone size: once
J gene: TRBJ2-7
CDR3 protein: CSASRPTGSSYEQYF
CDR3 DNA: TGCAGTGCTAGTAGACCGACAGGGTCTTCCTACGAGCAGTACTTC

D gene: TRBD2
V gene: TRBV5-4
clone size: once
J gene: TRBJ2-5
CDR3 protein: CASSRGSSQETQYF
CDR3 DNA: TGTGCCAGCAGTCGCGGGAGCAGCCAAGAGACCCAGTACTTC

D gene: NA
V gene: TRBV7-2
clone size: NA
J gene: TRBJ2-7
CDR3 protein: CASSLRYEQYF
CDR3 DNA: TGTGCCAGCAGCTTACGGTACGAGCAGTACTTC

D gene: NA
V gene: TRBV29-1
clone size: NA
J gene: TRBJ1-5
CDR3 protein: CSVTDSVYSNQPQHF
CDR3 DNA: TGCAGCGTGACCGACAGTGTATATAGCAATCAGCCCCAGCATTTT

D gene: NA
V gene: TRBV5-4
clone size: NA
J gene: TRBJ1-6
CDR3 protein: CASSTTGITNSPLHF
CDR3 DNA: TGTGCCAGCTCCACCACAGGGATCACTAATTCACCCCTCCACTTT

D gene: NA
V gene: TRBV6-1
clone size: NA
J gene: TRBJ1-5
CDR3 protein: CASSDRNSNQPQHF
CDR3 DNA: TGTGCCAGCAGTGACAGAAATAGCAATCAGCCCCAGCATTTT

D gene: NA
V gene: TRBV19
clone size: NA
J gene: TRBJ1-5
CDR3 protein: CASSNSHNQPQHF
CDR3 DNA: TGTGCCAGTAGCAACAGCCACAATCAGCCCCAGCATTTT

D gene: TRBD1
V gene: TRBV10-3
clone size: NA
J gene: TRBJ2-7
CDR3 protein: CAISAPPTGVGYEQYF
CDR3 DNA: TGTGCCATCAGTGCTCCCCCCACAGGGGTGGGGTACGAGCAGTACTTC

D gene: NA
V gene: TRBV29-1
clone size: NA
J gene: TRBJ2-1
CDR3 protein: CSVEASGLNEQFF
CDR3 DNA: TGCAGCGTTGAAGCCTCAGGGTTGAATGAGCAGTTCTTC

D gene: TRBD2
V gene: TRBV5-1
clone size: NA
J gene: TRBJ2-3
CDR3 protein: CASSSIAGLTDTQYF
CDR3 DNA: TGCGCCAGCAGCTCCATAGCGGGACTCACAGATACGCAGTATTTT

D gene: NA
V gene: TRBV27
clone size: once
J gene: TRBJ2-5
CDR3 protein: CASSLFYQETQYF
CDR3 DNA: TGTGCCAGCAGTTTATTCTACCAAGAGACCCAGTACTTC

D gene: TRBD1
V gene: TRBV7-2
clone size: NA
J gene: TRBJ1-4
CDR3 protein: CASSLGGPGQGNEKLFF
CDR3 DNA: TGTGCCAGCAGCTTAGGGGGTCCGGGACAGGGGAATGAAAAACTGTTTTTT

D gene: TRBD1
V gene: TRBV19
clone size: few
J gene: TRBJ2-7
CDR3 protein: CASMGRGPYEQYF
CDR3 DNA: TGTGCCAGTATGGGCAGGGGGCCTTACGAGCAGTACTTC

D gene: NA
V gene: TRBV28
clone size: NA
J gene: TRBJ2-7
CDR3 protein: CASSSEVPYEQYF
CDR3 DNA: TGTGCCAGCAGTTCAGAAGTACCCTACGAGCAGTACTTC

D gene: TRBD1
V gene: TRBV7-9
clone size: NA
J gene: TRBJ1-2
CDR3 protein: CASSLTGDGYTF
CDR3 DNA: TGTGCCAGCAGCTTGACAGGGGATGGCTACACCTTC

D gene: TRBD1
V gene: TRBV30
clone size: NA
J gene: TRBJ1-5
CDR3 protein: CAWNRQGDQPQHF
CDR3 DNA: TGTGCCTGGAACCGACAGGGGGATCAGCCCCAGCATTTT

D gene: TRBD1
V gene: TRBV6-4
clone size: many
J gene: TRBJ1-2
CDR3 protein: CASSEERPGQGYGYTF
CDR3 DNA: TGTGCCAGCAGTGAAGAAAGACCGGGACAGGGCTATGGCTACACCTTC

D gene: TRBD1
V gene: TRBV3-1/TRBV3-2
clone size: NA
J gene: TRBJ1-3
CDR3 protein: CASSQNPSQGAGNTIYF
CDR3 DNA: TGTGCCAGCAGCCAAAACCCGTCCCAGGGGGCTGGAAACACCATATATTTT

D gene: TRBD2
V gene: TRBV10-3
clone size: NA
J gene: TRBJ2-1
CDR3 protein: CATNSGRGNEQFF
CDR3 DNA: TGTGCCACCAATAGCGGGAGAGGCAATGAGCAGTTCTTC

D gene: TRBD1
V gene: TRBV30
clone size: few
J gene: TRBJ2-1
CDR3 protein: CAWSVRSDRAKNTYNEQFF
CDR3 DNA: TGTGCCTGGAGTGTACGAAGTGACAGGGCAAAAAACACCTACAATGAGCAGTTCTTC

D gene: NA
V gene: TRBV7-6
clone size: NA
J gene: TRBJ1-4
CDR3 protein: CASSLGGTREKLFF
CDR3 DNA: TGTGCCAGCAGCTTAGGGGGGACACGGGAAAAACTGTTTTTT

D gene: NA
V gene: TRBV10-3
clone size: NA
J gene: TRBJ2-7
CDR3 protein: CATPAANYEQYF
CDR3 DNA: TGTGCCACCCCAGCGGCCAATTACGAGCAGTACTTC

D gene: NA
V gene: TRBV21-1
clone size: NA
J gene: TRBJ1-2
CDR3 protein: CASSKGRLQGNYGYTF
CDR3 DNA: TGTGCCAGCAGCAAAGGCCGCCTTCAGGGGAACTATGGCTACACCTTC

D gene: TRBD2
V gene: TRBV2
clone size: NA
J gene: TRBJ2-1
CDR3 protein: CASKTAGGPHNEQFF
CDR3 DNA: TGTGCCAGCAAGACCGCGGGGGGGCCGCACAATGAGCAGTTCTTC

D gene: TRBD1
V gene: TRBV27
clone size: NA
J gene: TRBJ1-3
CDR3 protein: CAGWDRGNTIYF
CDR3 DNA: TGTGCCGGTTGGGACAGAGGAAACACCATATATTTT

D gene: NA
V gene: TRBV19
clone size: once
J gene: TRBJ2-2
CDR3 protein: CASSLRPGANTGELFF
CDR3 DNA: TGTGCCAGTAGTCTTCGACCGGGGGCGAACACCGGGGAGCTGTTTTTT

D gene: NA
V gene: TRBV5-5
clone size: NA
J gene: TRBJ2-7
CDR3 protein: CASSFPDLLMGYEQYF
CDR3 DNA: TGTGCCAGCAGCTTTCCCGACTTGCTGATGGGCTACGAGCAGTACTTC

D gene: TRBD2
V gene: TRBV2
clone size: few
J gene: TRBJ2-4
CDR3 protein: CASSGLAGGFHYF
CDR3 DNA: TGTGCCAGCAGTGGACTAGCGGGAGGTTTTCATTACTTC

D gene: TRBD1
V gene: TRBV6-5
clone size: NA
J gene: TRBJ2-7
CDR3 protein: CASTFGQEGYEQYF
CDR3 DNA: TGTGCCAGCACCTTTGGACAGGAAGGATACGAGCAGTACTTC

D gene: NA
V gene: TRBV7-9
clone size: NA
J gene: TRBJ1-6
CDR3 protein: CASSLSVSSYNSPLHF
CDR3 DNA: TGTGCCAGCAGCTTAAGCGTGAGCTCCTATAATTCACCCCTCCACTTT

D gene: TRBD2
V gene: TRBV6-6
clone size: once
J gene: TRBJ2-1
CDR3 protein: CASSPSGTSSHEQFF
CDR3 DNA: TGTGCCAGCAGTCCCTCCGGGACTAGCAGCCATGAGCAGTTCTTC

D gene: TRBD1
V gene: TRBV7-9
clone size: NA
J gene: TRBJ2-7
CDR3 protein: CASSVTGVEQYF
CDR3 DNA: TGTGCCAGCAGCGTAACAGGGGTCGAGCAGTACTTC

D gene: TRBD1
V gene: TRBV28
clone size: few
J gene: TRBJ1-6
CDR3 protein: CASSSGQATYNSPLHF
CDR3 DNA: TGTGCCAGCAGTTCGGGACAGGCCACTTATAATTCACCCCTCCACTTT

D gene: NA
V gene: TRBV30
clone size: NA
J gene: TRBJ1-1
CDR3 protein: CACPFVTGEAFF
CDR3 DNA: TGTGCCTGTCCCTTCGTGACAGGAGAAGCTTTCTTT

D gene: NA
V gene: TRBV28
clone size: NA
J gene: TRBJ2-1
CDR3 protein: CASRDPGVLYHEQFF
CDR3 DNA: TGTGCCAGCAGGGATCCGGGAGTCCTTTACCATGAGCAGTTCTTC

D gene: TRBD1
V gene: TRBV2
clone size: NA
J gene: TRBJ2-3
CDR3 protein: CASNGPGTGRTDTQYF
CDR3 DNA: TGTGCCAGCAACGGACCCGGGACAGGGCGTACAGATACGCAGTATTTT

D gene: NA
V gene: TRBV29-1
clone size: once
J gene: TRBJ1-2
CDR3 protein: CSASPPFVPANYGYTF
CDR3 DNA: TGCAGCGCCTCTCCCCCCTTCGTTCCCGCTAACTATGGCTACACCTTC

D gene: TRBD1
V gene: TRBV7-9
clone size: NA
J gene: TRBJ2-1
CDR3 protein: CASSGPTGGSYNEQFF
CDR3 DNA: TGTGCCAGCAGCGGCCCGACAGGGGGCTCCTACAATGAGCAGTTCTTC

D gene: TRBD1
V gene: TRBV19
clone size: NA
J gene: TRBJ1-1
CDR3 protein: CASSIDDRGLNTEAFF
CDR3 DNA: TGTGCCAGTAGTATTGATGACAGGGGACTAAACACTGAAGCTTTCTTT

D gene: TRBD2
V gene: TRBV7-3
clone size: NA
J gene: TRBJ2-3
CDR3 protein: CASSSRSGGDTQYF
CDR3 DNA: TGTGCCAGCAGTTCCCGCTCGGGGGGAGATACGCAGTATTTT

D gene: NA
V gene: TRBV5-8
clone size: NA
J gene: TRBJ1-3
CDR3 protein: CASSLVTGNSGNTIYF
CDR3 DNA: TGTGCCAGCAGCTTGGTGACGGGAAACTCTGGAAACACCATATATTTT